The source of this T cell receptor beta chain is a study of blood T cell repertoires in COVID-19. Study-wide background: The origin of the acute and convalescent COVID-19 samples was the United States, Italy and Spain. Sources were T cells, B-cell-depleted T cells, or PBMCs; the material itself was cDNA or gDNA.

Under the authors' procedure: The assay estimated nucleated cells by amplifying reference gene primers. Using immunoSEQ multiplex PCR, the repertoire was profiled, and TCRdb retains in-frame clones only, with some absent. V and J calls plus clone size are reproduced from that table; the DNA served to infer D and trimming. Counted here are about 240,000 clones, about four fifths occurring once; the ten biggest clones make up 3% to 4%. V gave up 4 bases and J gave up 3 bases; unmatched junction bases: 8. Germline-derived CDR1 and CDR2 are MGHRA and YSYEKL. The CDR3 spans 16 residues. The material sequenced was peripheral blood. The genes are TRBV4-1 and TRBJ1-2; 10 bases agree with TRBD1. The source is a woman aged 18-35 years with acute or convalescent COVID-19. The CDR3: CASSPAWTGGDYGYTF. The CDR3 region has the DNA TGCGCCAGCAGCCCCGCCTGGACAGGGGGGGACTATGGCTACACCTTC.